The 3 T cell receptor beta chains listed next were all sequenced from one sample in a study of T cell responses to AZD1222 COVID-19 vaccine. Clones were sequenced by immunoSEQ multiplex PCR, and TCRdb holds only the in-frame ones, with some missing. The table shows 150,000 to 200,000 clones, with around 90% occurring only once. The starting material was peripheral blood, obtained 28 days after the second AZD1222 dose. All receptors come from an adult who received the AZD1222 COVID-19 vaccine.

On this clone itself: In the same sample, other DNA sequences code for this CDR3. The genes are TRBV2 and TRBJ2-1; TRBD1 might be the D (5 bases). V gave up 3 bases and J gave up 0 bases, with 9 bases separating them. Germline values: CDR1 SNHLY, CDR2 FYNNEI. There are 15 residues in the CDR3. CDR3: CASSEGRASYNEQFF. CDR3 DNA sequence: TGTGCCAGCAGTGAGGGCAGGGCCTCCTACAATGAGCAGTTCTTC.

The rearrangement links TRBV10-3 to TRBJ1-3; weak D call: TRBD1 (6 bases). This CDR3 region has 15 residues. Trimming cost V 3 bases and J 8 bases, with 17 bases left between them. Germline V gene sequence: CDR1 ENHRY, CDR2 SYGVKD. CDR3 region: CAISDPGQGSDTIYF. The DNA for the CDR3 is TGTGCCATCAGTGACCCCGGGCAGGGGTCGGACACCATATATTTT.

Turning to this clone: One junction end disagrees with the germline gene, perhaps due to a read error. The chain joins TRBV7-2 to TRBJ2-7, with TRBD2 identical over 8 bases. CDR3 length: 15 amino acids. Germline V lookup: CDR1 SGHTA, CDR2 FQGNSA. This CDR3 is CASSSIGLASNEQYF. DNA of the CDR3: TGTGCCAGCAGCTCGATAGGACTAGCCTCCAACGAGCAGTACTTC.